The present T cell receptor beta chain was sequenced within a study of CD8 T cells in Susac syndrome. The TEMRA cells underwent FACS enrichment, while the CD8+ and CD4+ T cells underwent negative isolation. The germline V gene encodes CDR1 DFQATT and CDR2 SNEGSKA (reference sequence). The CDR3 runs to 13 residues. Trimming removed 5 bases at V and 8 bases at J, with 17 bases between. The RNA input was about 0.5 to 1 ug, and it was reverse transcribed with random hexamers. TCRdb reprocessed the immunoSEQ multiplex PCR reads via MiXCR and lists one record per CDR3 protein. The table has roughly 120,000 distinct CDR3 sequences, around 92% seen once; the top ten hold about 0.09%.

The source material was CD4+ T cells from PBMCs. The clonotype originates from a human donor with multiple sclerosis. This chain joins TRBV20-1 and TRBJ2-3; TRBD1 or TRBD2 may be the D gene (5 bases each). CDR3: CSAVGTTASTQYF. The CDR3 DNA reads TGCAGTGCTGTGGGGACCACAGCCAGTACGCAGTATTTT.